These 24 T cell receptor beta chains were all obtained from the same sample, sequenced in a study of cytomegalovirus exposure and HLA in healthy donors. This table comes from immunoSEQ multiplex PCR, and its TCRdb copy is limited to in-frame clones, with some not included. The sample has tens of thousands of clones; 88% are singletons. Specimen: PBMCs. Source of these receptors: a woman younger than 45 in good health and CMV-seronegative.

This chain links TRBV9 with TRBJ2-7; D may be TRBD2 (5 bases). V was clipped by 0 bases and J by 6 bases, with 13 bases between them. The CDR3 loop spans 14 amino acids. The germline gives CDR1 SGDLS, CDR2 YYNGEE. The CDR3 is CASSVGTRTSEQYF. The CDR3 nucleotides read TGTGCCAGCAGCGTAGGGACTCGTACATCCGAGCAGTACTTC.

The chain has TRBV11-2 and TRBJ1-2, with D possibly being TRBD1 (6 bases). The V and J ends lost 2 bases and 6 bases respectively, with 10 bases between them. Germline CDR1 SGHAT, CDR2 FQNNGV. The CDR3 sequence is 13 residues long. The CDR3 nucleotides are TGTGCCAGCAGCTTAAGATGGGACAATGGCTACACCTTC. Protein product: CASSLRWDNGYTF.

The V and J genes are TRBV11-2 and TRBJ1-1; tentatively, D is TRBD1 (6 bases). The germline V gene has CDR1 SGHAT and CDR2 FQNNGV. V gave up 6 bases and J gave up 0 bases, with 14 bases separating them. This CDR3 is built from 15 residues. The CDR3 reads CASRPPTGLNTEAFF. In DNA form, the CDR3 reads TGTGCCAGCAGACCTCCGACAGGCTTGAACACTGAAGCTTTCTTT.

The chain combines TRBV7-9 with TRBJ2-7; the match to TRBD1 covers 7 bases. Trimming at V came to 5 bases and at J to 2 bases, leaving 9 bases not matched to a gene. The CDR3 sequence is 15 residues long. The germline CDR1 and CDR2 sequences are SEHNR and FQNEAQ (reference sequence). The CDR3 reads CASSHSDRAAYEQYF. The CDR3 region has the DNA TGTGCCAGCAGCCATTCCGACAGGGCCGCCTACGAGCAGTACTTC.

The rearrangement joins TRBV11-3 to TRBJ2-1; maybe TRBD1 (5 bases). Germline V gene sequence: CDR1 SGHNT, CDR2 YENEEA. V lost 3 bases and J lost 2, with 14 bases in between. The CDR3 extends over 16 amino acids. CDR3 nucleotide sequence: TGTGCCAGCAGCTTCCTCCCGCAGGGTCCCTACAATGAGCAGTTCTTC. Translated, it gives CASSFLPQGPYNEQFF.

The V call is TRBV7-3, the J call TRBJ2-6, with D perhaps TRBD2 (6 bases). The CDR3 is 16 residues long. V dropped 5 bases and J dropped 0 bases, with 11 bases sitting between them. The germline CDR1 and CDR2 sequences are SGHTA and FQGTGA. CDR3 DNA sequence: TGTGCCAGCAGCCCGGAGGGGCGCTCTGGGGCCAACGTCCTGACTTTC. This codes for CASSPEGRSGANVLTF.

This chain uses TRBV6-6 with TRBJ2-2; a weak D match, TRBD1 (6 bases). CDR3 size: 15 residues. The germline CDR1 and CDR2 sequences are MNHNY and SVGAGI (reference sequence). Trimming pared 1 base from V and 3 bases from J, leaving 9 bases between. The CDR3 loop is CASSYFGQHTGELFF. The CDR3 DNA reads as TGTGCCAGCAGTTACTTCGGACAGCACACCGGGGAGCTGTTTTTT.

In DNA form, the CDR3 reads TGTGCCAGCAGCGTATCTAGCGGCTCCTACGAGCAGTACTTC. The encoded protein is CASSVSSGSYEQYF. The chain employs TRBV9 and TRBJ2-7, with TRBD2 identical over 7 bases. Germline values: CDR1 SGDLS, CDR2 YYNGEE. J gave up 0 bases and V 1 base, and 1 base lay outside the gene matches. The CDR3 totals 14 residues.

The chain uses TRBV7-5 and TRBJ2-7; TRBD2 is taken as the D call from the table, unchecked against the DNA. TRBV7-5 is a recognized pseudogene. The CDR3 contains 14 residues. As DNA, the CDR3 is TGTGCCAGAAGGGGGCGGGATCGGCGGTCCGAGCAGTACTTC. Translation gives CARRGRDRRSEQYF.

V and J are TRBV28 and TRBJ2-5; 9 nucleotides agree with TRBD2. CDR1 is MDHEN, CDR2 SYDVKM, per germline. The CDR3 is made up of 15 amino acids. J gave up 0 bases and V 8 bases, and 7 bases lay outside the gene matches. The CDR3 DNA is TGTGCCAGCTCATCTAGCGGGACCAACCAAGAGACCCAGTACTTC. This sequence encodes CASSSSGTNQETQYF.

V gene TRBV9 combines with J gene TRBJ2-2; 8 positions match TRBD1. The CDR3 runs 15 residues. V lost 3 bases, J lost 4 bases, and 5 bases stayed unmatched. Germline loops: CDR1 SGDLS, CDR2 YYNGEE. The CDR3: CASSGRQGSTGELFF. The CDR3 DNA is TGTGCCAGCAGCGGGAGACAGGGGTCCACCGGGGAGCTGTTTTTT.

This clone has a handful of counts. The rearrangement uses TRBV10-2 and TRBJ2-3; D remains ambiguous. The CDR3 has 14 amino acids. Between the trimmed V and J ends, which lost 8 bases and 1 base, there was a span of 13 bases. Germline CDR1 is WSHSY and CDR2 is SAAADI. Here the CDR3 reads CASEDPRGTDTQYF. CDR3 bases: TGCGCCAGCGAAGACCCCCGGGGCACAGATACGCAGTATTTT.

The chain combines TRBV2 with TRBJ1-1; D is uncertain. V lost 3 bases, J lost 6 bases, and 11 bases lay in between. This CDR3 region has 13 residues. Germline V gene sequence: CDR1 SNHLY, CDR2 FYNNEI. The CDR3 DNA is TGTGCCAGCAGTGAGGGCTTTCCACCTGAAGCTTTCTTT. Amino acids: CASSEGFPPEAFF.

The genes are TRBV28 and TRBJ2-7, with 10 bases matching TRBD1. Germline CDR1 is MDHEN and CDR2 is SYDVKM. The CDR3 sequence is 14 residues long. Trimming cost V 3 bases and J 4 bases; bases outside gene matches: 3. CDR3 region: CASSFRQGAYEQYF. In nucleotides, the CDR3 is TGTGCCAGCAGTTTTCGACAGGGGGCATACGAGCAGTACTTC.

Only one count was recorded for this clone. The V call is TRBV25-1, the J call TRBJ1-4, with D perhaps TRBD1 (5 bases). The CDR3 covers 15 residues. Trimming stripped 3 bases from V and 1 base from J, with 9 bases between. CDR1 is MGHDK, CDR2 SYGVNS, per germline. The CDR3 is CASSDQGRTNEKLFF. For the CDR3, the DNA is TGTGCCAGCAGTGATCAGGGAAGAACTAATGAAAAACTGTTTTTT.

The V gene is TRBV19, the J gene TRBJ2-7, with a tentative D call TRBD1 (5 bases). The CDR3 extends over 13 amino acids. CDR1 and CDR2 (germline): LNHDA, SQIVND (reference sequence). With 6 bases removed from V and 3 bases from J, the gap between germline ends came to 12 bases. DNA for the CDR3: TGTGCCAGTAGCCCTCCAGGGAACTACGAGCAGTACTTC. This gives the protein CASSPPGNYEQYF.

As DNA, the CDR3 is TGTGCCAGCAGACAAGGACAGGTCAGCAATCAGCCCCAGCATTTT. It encodes CASRQGQVSNQPQHF. This chain uses TRBV27 with TRBJ1-5; 7 bases match TRBD1. This CDR3 has 15 amino acids. The V gene end was trimmed by 6 bases and the J gene end by 1 base; junction bases not matched to a gene: 6. Per the germline V gene, CDR1 is MNHEY and CDR2 is SMNVEV (reference sequence).

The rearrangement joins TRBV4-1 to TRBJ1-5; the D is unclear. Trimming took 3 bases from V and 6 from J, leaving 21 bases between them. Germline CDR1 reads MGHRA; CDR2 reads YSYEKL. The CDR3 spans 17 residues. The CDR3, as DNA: TGCGCCAGCAGCCAGAAAGCGGGCTCCGAGGCCGGTCAGCCCCAGCATTTT. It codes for CASSQKAGSEAGQPQHF.

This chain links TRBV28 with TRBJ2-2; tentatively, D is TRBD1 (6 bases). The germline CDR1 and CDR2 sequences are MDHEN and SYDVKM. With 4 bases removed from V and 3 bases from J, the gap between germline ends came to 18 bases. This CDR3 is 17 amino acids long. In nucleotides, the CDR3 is TGTGCCAGCAGTTCTCCCTCGGCAGGGGTCGACACCGGGGAGCTGTTTTTT. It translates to CASSSPSAGVDTGELFF. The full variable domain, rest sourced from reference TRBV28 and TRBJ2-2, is DVKVTQSSRYLVKRTGEKVFLECVQDMDHENMFWYRQDPGLGLRLIYFSYDVKMKEKGDIPEGYSVSREKKERFSLILESASTNQTSMYLCASSSPSAGVDTGELFFGEGSRLTVL.

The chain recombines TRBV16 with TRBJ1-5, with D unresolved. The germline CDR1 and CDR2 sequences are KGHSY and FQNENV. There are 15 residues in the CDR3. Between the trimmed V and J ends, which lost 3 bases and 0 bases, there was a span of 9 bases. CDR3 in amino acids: CASSQDGDSNQPQHF. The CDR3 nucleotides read TGTGCCAGCAGCCAGGACGGGGATAGCAATCAGCCCCAGCATTTT.

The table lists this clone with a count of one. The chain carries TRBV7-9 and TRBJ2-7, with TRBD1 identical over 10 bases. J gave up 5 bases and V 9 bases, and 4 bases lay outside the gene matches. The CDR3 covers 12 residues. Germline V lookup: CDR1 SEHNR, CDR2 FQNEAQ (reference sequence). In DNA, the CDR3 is TGTGCCAGTCGACAGGGGGCCAACGAGCAGTACTTC. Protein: CASRQGANEQYF.

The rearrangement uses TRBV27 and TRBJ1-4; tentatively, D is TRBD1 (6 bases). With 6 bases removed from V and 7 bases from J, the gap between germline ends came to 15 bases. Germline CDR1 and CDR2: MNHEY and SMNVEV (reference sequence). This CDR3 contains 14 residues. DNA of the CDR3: TGTGCCAGCAGCCAGGGGAGAAAGAGTGAAAAACTGTTTTTT. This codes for CASSQGRKSEKLFF.

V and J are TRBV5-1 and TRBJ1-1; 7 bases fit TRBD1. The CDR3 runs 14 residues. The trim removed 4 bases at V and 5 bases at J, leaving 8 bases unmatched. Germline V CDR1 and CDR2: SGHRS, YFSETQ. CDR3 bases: TGCGCCAGCAGCGCGACAGGGAGTGGAACTGAAGCTTTCTTT. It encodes CASSATGSGTEAFF.

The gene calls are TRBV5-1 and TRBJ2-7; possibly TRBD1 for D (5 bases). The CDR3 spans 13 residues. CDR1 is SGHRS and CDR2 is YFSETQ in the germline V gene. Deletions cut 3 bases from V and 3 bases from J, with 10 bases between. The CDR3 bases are TGCGCCAGCAGCTCAGACAGAAACTACGAGCAGTACTTC. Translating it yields CASSSDRNYEQYF. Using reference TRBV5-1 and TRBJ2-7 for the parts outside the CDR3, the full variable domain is KAGVTQTPRYLIKTRGQQVTLSCSPISGHRSVSWYQQTPGQGLQFLFEYFSETQRNKGNFPGRFSGRQFSNSRSEMNVSTLELGDSALYLCASSSDRNYEQYFGPGTRLTVT.